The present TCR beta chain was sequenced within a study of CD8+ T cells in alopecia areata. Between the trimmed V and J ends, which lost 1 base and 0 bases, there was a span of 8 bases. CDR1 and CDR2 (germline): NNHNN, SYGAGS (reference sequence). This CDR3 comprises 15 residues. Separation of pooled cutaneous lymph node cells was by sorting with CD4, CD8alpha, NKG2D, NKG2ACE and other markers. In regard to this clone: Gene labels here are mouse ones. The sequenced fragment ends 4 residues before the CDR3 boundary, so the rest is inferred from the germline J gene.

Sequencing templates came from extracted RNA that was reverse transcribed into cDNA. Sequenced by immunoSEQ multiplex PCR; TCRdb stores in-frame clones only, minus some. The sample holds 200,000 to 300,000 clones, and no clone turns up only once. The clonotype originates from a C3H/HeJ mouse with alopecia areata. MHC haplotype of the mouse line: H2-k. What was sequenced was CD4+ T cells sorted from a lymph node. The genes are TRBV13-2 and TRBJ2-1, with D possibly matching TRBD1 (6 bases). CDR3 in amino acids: CASGDRQDNYAEQFF. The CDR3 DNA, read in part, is TGTGCCAGCGGTGATCGACAGGATAACTATGCT.